This T cell receptor beta chain is from a study of blood T cells in healthy people across ages. A J-beta primer mix and a sample-barcoded 5' primer were used in a second PCR of roughly 6 to 12 cycles. Tagging of each cDNA molecule was performed by a template-switch adaptor with 12 random nucleotides. TCRdb reprocessed the 5' RACE reads via MiXCR and lists one record per CDR3 protein. The sample holds 1,500,000 or so distinct CDR3 sequences, approximately 39% seen once. The germline gives CDR1 SGDLS, CDR2 YYNGEE. Trimming stripped 0 bases from V and 2 bases from J, with 9 bases between. This CDR3 has 15 amino acids. Whenever a sample was processed, at least 7 million PBMCs were isolated. In its sample, this clonotype was seen a few times.

Sequencing input: blood. V and J are TRBV9 and TRBJ1-5; D remains unclear. This TCR was recovered from a woman between 18 and 29 years old in good health. CDR3 amino acids: CASSVDPGGNQPQHF. The CDR3 nucleotides are TGTGCCAGCAGCGTAGACCCGGGCGGCAATCAGCCCCAGCATTTT.